This T cell receptor (beta chain) emerged from a study of early T cells in non-severe SARS-CoV-2 infection. Trimming cost V 2 bases and J 2 bases; bases outside gene matches: 2. The germline gives CDR1 MRHNA, CDR2 SNTAGT. CDR3 length equals 14 residues. Researchers tagged individual cDNA molecules with unique molecular identifiers. TCRdb re-called the 5' RACE reads with MiXCR, one entry per CDR3 protein. The sample lists about 92,000 distinct CDR3 sequences, roughly 15% occurring once. For this clonotype: What it binds is not known.

Overall study findings and caveats: VDJdb matching skewed toward anti-spike CD8 responses, missing private and CD4 specificities.

This chain links TRBV6-4 with TRBJ1-1, with TRBD1 identical over 7 bases. Material for sequencing was whole blood. This sequence originates from an adult who was a healthcare worker with PCR-confirmed SARS-CoV-2 infection or an uninfected control (not recorded which). CDR3 sequence (DNA): TGTGCCAGCAGTGACGGGACAGCAAACACTGAAGCTTTCTTT. Protein: CASSDGTANTEAFF.